This paragraph covers one TCR beta chain sequence. TCRdb's table, derived via immunoSEQ multiplex PCR, lists solely in-frame clones and lacks some. Of 40,000 to 55,000 clones in the sample, approximately 92% were seen once. CDR3 length: 17 amino acids. V dropped 9 bases and J dropped 1 base, with 22 bases sitting between them. CDR1 is LNHDA, CDR2 SQIVND, per germline (reference sequence). The data belong to a study of T cell changes during pregnancy in multiple sclerosis. Sample: CD8+ T cells from peripheral blood mononuclear cells, taken in the second trimester of pregnancy. V gene TRBV19 combines with J gene TRBJ2-1, with TRBD2 as a possible D gene (6 bases). This sequence originates from a female donor with multiple sclerosis, enrolled in a pregnancy study. The CDR3 bases are TGTGCCAGCAGTCTTCCGTGGGCGGGACCTTCCTACAATGAGCAGTTCTTC. As protein: CASSLPWAGPSYNEQFF.